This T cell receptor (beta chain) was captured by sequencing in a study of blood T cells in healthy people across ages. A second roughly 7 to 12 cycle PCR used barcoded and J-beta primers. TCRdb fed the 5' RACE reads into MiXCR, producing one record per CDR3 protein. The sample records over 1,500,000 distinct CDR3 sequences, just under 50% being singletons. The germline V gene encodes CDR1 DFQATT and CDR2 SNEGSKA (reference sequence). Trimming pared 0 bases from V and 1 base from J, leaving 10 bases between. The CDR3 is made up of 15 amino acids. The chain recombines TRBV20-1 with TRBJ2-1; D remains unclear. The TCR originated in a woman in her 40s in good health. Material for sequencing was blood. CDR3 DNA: TGCAGTGCTAGAGATTTTGCTGTGTCCTACAATGAGCAGTTCTTC. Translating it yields CSARDFAVSYNEQFF.